This TCR beta chain was captured by sequencing in a study of breast tumors, draining lymph nodes, adjacent tissues. Samples came from axillary lymph nodes draining the breast cancer. Each CDR3 protein gets one entry after TCRdb re-called the multiplex PCR reads with MiXCR. The sample comprises about 230,000 distinct CDR3 sequences, 32% of which are singletons, and 1.4% rests with the top ten. This clonotype was detected many times. Germline loops: CDR1 SEHNR, CDR2 FQNEAQ (reference sequence). CDR3 size: 13 residues. V was trimmed by 5 bases and J by 4 bases, leaving 10 bases between them. The chain uses TRBV7-9 and TRBJ2-3; D ambiguous. Sequences were obtained from axillary lymph node tissue. This sequence was found in a female donor with breast cancer. Some clones in this sample may be carry-over from other donors' samples. In DNA, the CDR3 is TGTGCCAGCAGCCTTGTAGCACCAGATACGCAGTATTTT. Residues: CASSLVAPDTQYF.